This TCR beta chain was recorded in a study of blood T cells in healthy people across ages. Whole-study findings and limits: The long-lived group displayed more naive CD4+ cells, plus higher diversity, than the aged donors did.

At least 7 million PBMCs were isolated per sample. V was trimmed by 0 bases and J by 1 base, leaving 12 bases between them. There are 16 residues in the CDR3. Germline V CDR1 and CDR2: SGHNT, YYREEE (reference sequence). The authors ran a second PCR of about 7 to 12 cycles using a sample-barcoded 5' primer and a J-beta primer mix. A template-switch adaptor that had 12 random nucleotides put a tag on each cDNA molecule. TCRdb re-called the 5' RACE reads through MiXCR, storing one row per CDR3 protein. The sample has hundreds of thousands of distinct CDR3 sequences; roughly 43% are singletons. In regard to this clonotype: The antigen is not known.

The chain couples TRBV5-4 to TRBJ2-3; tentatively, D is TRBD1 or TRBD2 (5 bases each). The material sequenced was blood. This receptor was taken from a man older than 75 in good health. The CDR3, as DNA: TGTGCCAGCAGCTTGGGAGGGGCGGTAGGCACAGATACGCAGTATTTT. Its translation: CASSLGGAVGTDTQYF.